What follows are 30 T cell receptor beta chains derived from one specimen sequenced in a study of siplizumab effects on memory and regulatory T cells. Repertoires were generated with immunoSEQ multiplex PCR, while TCRdb's copy carries only in-frame clones and drops some. This table has tens of thousands of clones, over 85% appearing once. The specimen was CD8+ T cells sorted from blood. The receptors come from a human donor in good health.

The chain uses TRBV18 and TRBJ2-5, with D possibly called TRBD1 or TRBD2 (5 bases each). This CDR3 is 14 amino acids long. Germline assignment: CDR1 KGHSH and CDR2 LQKENI. Deletions cut 3 bases from V and 0 bases from J, with 8 bases between. CDR3 DNA sequence: TGTGCCAGCTCACCGGGACGGGACCAAGAGACCCAGTACTTC. It codes for CASSPGRDQETQYF.

The chain uses TRBV5-3 and TRBJ1-4; D ambiguous. TRBV5-3 has ORF status, its function being uncertain. This CDR3 has 15 residues. V gave up 0 bases and J gave up 2 bases, with 8 bases separating them. The chain's CDR3 is CARSLGETTNEKLFF. Here the CDR3 DNA reads TGTGCCAGAAGCTTGGGGGAAACGACTAATGAAAAACTGTTTTTT.

The chain links TRBV11-2 to TRBJ2-5; 11 nucleotides line up with TRBD2. This CDR3 has 18 amino acids. Germline values: CDR1 SGHAT, CDR2 FQNNGV. V shed 4 bases and J 3 bases; nucleotides not matched to a gene: 13. The CDR3 DNA reads TGTGCCAGCAGCTCCGGACTAGCGGGTGTAGAAATGAAAGAGACCCAGTACTTC. It translates to CASSSGLAGVEMKETQYF.

The chain carries TRBV19 and TRBJ1-1, with D possibly TRBD1 on 5 matching bases. The CDR3 totals 15 residues. Deletions cut 5 bases from V and 4 bases from J, with 17 bases between. The V gene's germline CDR1 is LNHDA and CDR2 SQIVND (reference sequence). Here the CDR3 DNA reads TGTGCCAGTAGTCTATACAGTGGGGCCGGCACTGAAGCTTTCTTT. This encodes CASSLYSGAGTEAFF.

Only a few counts were recorded for this clone. The V and J genes are TRBV7-6 and TRBJ1-5, with a tentative D call TRBD1 (6 bases). CDR1 is SGHVS and CDR2 is FNYEAQ in the germline V gene. V lost 1 base and J lost 0, with 13 bases in between. This CDR3 is built from 17 residues. In DNA, the CDR3 is TGTGCCAGCAGCTTAGACCCGGGACACCTTAGCAATCAGCCCCAGCATTTT. It is translated as CASSLDPGHLSNQPQHF. The variable domain in full, with the rest retrieved from reference TRBV7-6 and TRBJ1-5, is GAGVSQSPRYKVTKRGQDVALRCDPISGHVSLYWYRQALGQGPEFLTYFNYEAQQDKSGLPNDRFSAERPEGSISTLTIQRTEQRDSAMYRCASSLDPGHLSNQPQHFGDGTRLSIL.

The genes are TRBV9 and TRBJ2-3; D is possibly TRBD2 (6 bases). With 0 bases removed from V and 2 bases from J, the gap between germline ends came to 16 bases. This CDR3 region has 17 residues. CDR1 and CDR2 from the germline V gene are SGDLS and YYNGEE. In DNA form, the CDR3 reads TGTGCCAGCAGCGTAGAAGGTAGATGGGGGGACACAGATACGCAGTATTTT. It is translated as CASSVEGRWGDTDTQYF.

The V and J genes are TRBV19 and TRBJ2-3; D may correspond to TRBD1 or TRBD2 (5 bases each). CDR3 size: 14 residues. Trimming took off 3 bases at V and 2 bases at J, with 9 bases between the two ends. Germline V gene lookup returns CDR1 LNHDA and CDR2 SQIVND (reference sequence). DNA for the CDR3: TGTGCCAGTAGTATGGGGGACCACACAGATACGCAGTATTTT. This codes for CASSMGDHTDTQYF.

V gene TRBV2 combines with J gene TRBJ1-2; D unclear. CDR3 length: 11 residues. V shed 10 bases and J shed 8 bases, with 14 bases lying between them. Germline lookup yields CDR1 SNHLY and CDR2 FYNNEI. Here the CDR3 DNA reads TGTGCCACCCCTTGGGTGCCCGGCTACACCTTC. Translated: CATPWVPGYTF.

The J gene is TRBJ1-2, the V gene TRBV5-1, with a tentative D call TRBD1 (5 bases). The CDR3 extends over 15 amino acids. The V gene's germline CDR1 is SGHRS and CDR2 YFSETQ. V dropped 0 bases and J dropped 3 bases, with 12 bases sitting between them. The CDR3 DNA reads TGCGCCAGCAGCTTGGCCCCAGAGACAGACTATGGCTACACCTTC. It yields the protein CASSLAPETDYGYTF.

The rearrangement joins TRBV11-3 to TRBJ2-7; D is ambiguous. V was trimmed by 1 base and J by 2 bases, leaving 6 bases between them. The CDR3 length is 13 residues. Germline assignment: CDR1 SGHNT and CDR2 YENEEA. CDR3 nucleotide sequence: TGTGCCAGCAGCTTAGCGGCTACCTACGAGCAGTACTTC. Translation: CASSLAATYEQYF.

This rearrangement joins TRBV30 to TRBJ2-7, with TRBD2 matching 11 bases. CDR1 GTSNPN and CDR2 SVGIG come from the germline V gene (reference sequence). CDR3 length: 15 amino acids. The junction had 7 bases not matched to a gene; V was cut back by 0 bases and J by 6 bases. CDR3 in amino acids: CAWSVLAGGLTEQYF. The DNA for the CDR3 is TGTGCCTGGAGTGTCCTAGCGGGAGGACTGACCGAGCAGTACTTC. The variable domain in full, completed from reference TRBV30 and TRBJ2-7, reads SQTIHQWPATLVQPVGSPLSLECTVEGTSNPNLYWYRQAAGRGLQLLFYSVGIGQISSEVPQNLSASRPQDRQFILSSKKLLLSDSGFYLCAWSVLAGGLTEQYFGPGTRLTVT.

The V gene is TRBV5-5, the J gene TRBJ1-3; 10 bases are a match to TRBD1. Germline trimming cut 4 bases from V and 1 base from J; bases unmatched to any gene: 2. Germline loops: CDR1 SGHKS, CDR2 YYEKEE (reference sequence). The CDR3 has 15 amino acids. The CDR3 DNA reads TGTGCCAGCAGCCTGGACAGGGGGTCTGGAAACACCATATATTTT. It is translated as CASSLDRGSGNTIYF. Full variable domain (remainder filled in from reference TRBV5-5 and TRBJ1-3): DAGVTQSPTHLIKTRGQQVTLRCSPISGHKSVSWYQQVLGQGPQFIFQYYEKEERGRGNFPDRFSARQFPNYSSELNVNALLLGDSALYLCASSLDRGSGNTIYFGEGSWLTVV.

The chain recombines TRBV27 with TRBJ2-7, with D tentatively TRBD2 (5 bases). V lost 4 bases to trimming and J lost 0 bases, with 10 bases between them. The V gene's germline CDR1 is MNHEY and CDR2 SMNVEV (reference sequence). The CDR3 consists of 14 residues. The CDR3 loop is CASSSYRDSYEQYF. The CDR3 coding sequence is TGTGCCAGCAGTTCGTACCGGGACTCCTACGAGCAGTACTTC.

The chain is built from TRBV9 and TRBJ2-2, with 10 bases identical to TRBD1. In germline, CDR1 is SGDLS, CDR2 YYNGEE. The V gene end was trimmed by 3 bases and the J gene end by 6 bases; junction bases not matched to a gene: 8. CDR3 length equals 16 residues. The CDR3 protein is CASSAPGQGFSGELFF. As DNA, the CDR3 is TGTGCCAGCAGCGCTCCGGGACAGGGGTTCTCCGGGGAGCTGTTTTTT.

The rearrangement joins TRBV5-8 to TRBJ2-7, with 7 positions matching TRBD2. J lost 2 bases, V lost 5 bases, and 10 bases had no gene match. This CDR3 comprises 15 residues. Germline V lookup: CDR1 SGHTS, CDR2 YDEGEE. This chain's CDR3 is CASSSLAVAPYEQYF. CDR3 coding DNA: TGTGCCAGCAGTTCTCTAGCGGTTGCACCCTACGAGCAGTACTTC. Together with reference TRBV5-8 and TRBJ2-7, the CDR3 gives the full variable domain: EAGVTQSPTHLIKTRGQQATLRCSPISGHTSVYWYQQALGLGLQFLLWYDEGEERNRGNFPPRFSGRQFPNYSSELNVNALELEDSALYLCASSSLAVAPYEQYFGPGTRLTVT.

With respect to this clone: Other DNA sequences in this sample translate to the same CDR3. DNA of the CDR3: TGTGCCAGCAGCTTAGCAACTGACGGTTACACCTTC. Protein sequence: CASSLATDGYTF. This sequence joins TRBV7-9 and TRBJ1-2; no clear D gene. The length of the CDR3 is 12 residues. Trimming stripped 0 bases from V and 11 bases from J, with 10 bases between. Germline V gene lookup returns CDR1 SEHNR and CDR2 FQNEAQ (reference sequence).

J is TRBJ1-2 and V is TRBV9; D gene ambiguous. Trimming left V 2 bases short and J 4 bases short, with 24 bases between. Germline CDR1 is SGDLS and CDR2 is YYNGEE. The CDR3 contains 18 residues. The CDR3 bases are TGTGCCAGCAGCGTCCTTGCTCAGGACGCCCCGGAGCCCTATGGCTACACCTTC. Protein sequence: CASSVLAQDAPEPYGYTF.

CDR3 DNA: TGTGCCACCAGCCCAGGGAATTCTTACAATGAGCAGTTCTTC. It yields the protein CATSPGNSYNEQFF. The genes are TRBV15 and TRBJ2-1; perhaps TRBD1 as D (5 bases). Looked up from germline, CDR1 is LNHNV and CDR2 is YYDKDF (reference sequence). Deletions cut 5 bases from V and 4 bases from J, with 12 bases between. CDR3 size: 14 residues.

This rearrangement joins TRBV25-1 to TRBJ1-1; possible D gene TRBD1, 5 bases. Germline V gene sequence: CDR1 MGHDK, CDR2 SYGVNS. The CDR3 contains 12 residues. The germline V and J ends were trimmed by 5 bases and 8 bases, with 12 bases remaining between them. The CDR3 loop is CASSTQGAEAFF. Here the CDR3 DNA reads TGTGCCAGCAGTACCCAGGGCGCGGAAGCTTTCTTT.

The table lists this clone with a few counts. In the same sample, other DNA sequences code for this CDR3. This chain connects TRBV27 to TRBJ1-2; the D gene is possibly TRBD1 (6 bases). This CDR3 is 14 amino acids long. Per the germline V gene, CDR1 is MNHEY and CDR2 is SMNVEV (reference sequence). Trimming took off 5 bases at V and 0 bases at J, with 10 bases between the two ends. CDR3 sequence (DNA): TGTGCCAGCAGTCCTCGGACAGCTAACTATGGCTACACCTTC. Its protein product is CASSPRTANYGYTF.

The V gene is TRBV7-9, the J gene TRBJ2-5; maybe TRBD2 (5 bases). Germline V gene data show CDR1 as SEHNR and CDR2 as FQNEAQ (reference sequence). The CDR3 is made up of 15 amino acids. V lost 1 base to trimming and J lost 6 bases, with 15 bases between them. The CDR3 sequence: CASSLDEGWGKTQYF. CDR3 nucleotide sequence: TGTGCCAGCAGCTTAGATGAGGGATGGGGTAAGACCCAGTACTTC.

The chain joins TRBV15 to TRBJ1-5; 8 bases fit TRBD1. CDR1 and CDR2 (germline): LNHNV, YYDKDF (reference sequence). CDR3 length equals 15 residues. Losses at the gene ends were 6 bases for V and 2 bases for J; bases not matched to a gene: 6. The chain's CDR3 is CATRPDRAGNQPQHF. The CDR3 DNA follows: TGTGCCACCAGGCCGGACAGGGCTGGCAATCAGCCCCAGCATTTT.

The chain couples TRBV4-1 to TRBJ2-1; D is possibly TRBD2 (5 bases). Germline CDR1 is MGHRA and CDR2 is YSYEKL. Trimming left V 4 bases short and J 5 bases short, with 12 bases between. The CDR3 is made up of 14 amino acids. This CDR3 is CASSPRADHNEQFF. The CDR3 DNA reads TGCGCCAGCAGCCCGCGGGCGGACCACAATGAGCAGTTCTTC.

The chain employs TRBV4-2 and TRBJ1-5; tentative D call: TRBD1 (6 bases). Trimming left V 1 base short and J 6 bases short, with 10 bases between. The CDR3 has 14 residues. Germline loops: CDR1 LGHNA, CDR2 YNFKEQ. The CDR3 DNA sequence: TGTGCCAGCAGCCAAGGGTTAGGGGGTCAGCCCCAGCATTTT. This codes for CASSQGLGGQPQHF.

This chain uses TRBV19 with TRBJ2-7, with 8 bases fitting TRBD1. The CDR3 is made up of 17 amino acids. In germline, CDR1 is LNHDA, CDR2 SQIVND (reference sequence). J was trimmed by 2 bases and V by 1 base; bases with no gene match: 10. CDR3: CASSIASGGQAPYEQYF. In nucleotides, the CDR3 is TGTGCCAGTAGTATAGCCTCCGGGGGACAGGCACCCTACGAGCAGTACTTC.

The chain links TRBV19 to TRBJ1-5; D remains ambiguous. Trimming left V 6 bases short and J 0 bases short, with 9 bases between. The CDR3 length is 14 residues. Germline values: CDR1 LNHDA, CDR2 SQIVND (reference sequence). This CDR3 reads CASRESYSNQPQHF. CDR3 in DNA: TGTGCCAGTAGGGAATCTTATAGCAATCAGCCCCAGCATTTT.

This clone was seen only once. The rearrangement links TRBV10-3 to TRBJ2-7; TRBD1 matches 9 bases. The CDR3 has 16 residues. V trimming: 9 bases; J trimming: 2 bases; junction bases outside the gene matches: 14. Germline-derived CDR1 and CDR2 are ENHRY and SYGVKD. CDR3 residues: CAISGTGFAVAYEQYF. In DNA form, the CDR3 reads TGTGCCATTTCCGGGACAGGGTTTGCGGTGGCCTACGAGCAGTACTTC.

The CDR3 DNA is TGCGCCAGCAGCCAAGATCTACTAGCGGGAGACGAGCAGTACTTC. Its translation is CASSQDLLAGDEQYF. This chain joins TRBV4-1 and TRBJ2-7; the match to TRBD2 covers 11 bases. The length of the CDR3 is 15 residues. Germline lookup yields CDR1 MGHRA and CDR2 YSYEKL. V lost 0 bases to trimming and J lost 5 bases; unmatched junction nucleotides: 3.

V is TRBV5-5 and J is TRBJ2-1, with a weak D call TRBD2 (6 bases). The germline gives CDR1 SGHKS, CDR2 YYEKEE (reference sequence). This CDR3 has 14 amino acids. The V end lost 0 bases, the J end lost 8 bases, and 12 bases lay between the germline ends. CDR3 sequence reads: CASSLAGVKDEQFF. CDR3 nucleotides: TGTGCCAGCAGCTTGGCGGGAGTCAAGGATGAGCAGTTCTTC.

This sequence joins TRBV19 and TRBJ1-6; 12 nucleotides align to TRBD1. The germline CDR1 and CDR2 sequences are LNHDA and SQIVND (reference sequence). Germline trimming cut 7 bases from V and 8 bases from J; bases unmatched to any gene: 6. CDR3 length: 15 amino acids. CDR3 protein: CASTPGQGAYSPLHF. The CDR3 nucleotides are TGTGCCAGTACCCCGGGACAGGGGGCATATTCACCCCTCCACTTT. Drawing the rest from reference TRBV19 and TRBJ1-6, the complete variable domain is DGGITQSPKYLFRKEGQNVTLSCEQNLNHDAMYWYRQDPGQGLRLIYYSQIVNDFQKGDIAEGYSVSREKKESFPLTVTSAQKNPTAFYLCASTPGQGAYSPLHFGNGTRLTVT.